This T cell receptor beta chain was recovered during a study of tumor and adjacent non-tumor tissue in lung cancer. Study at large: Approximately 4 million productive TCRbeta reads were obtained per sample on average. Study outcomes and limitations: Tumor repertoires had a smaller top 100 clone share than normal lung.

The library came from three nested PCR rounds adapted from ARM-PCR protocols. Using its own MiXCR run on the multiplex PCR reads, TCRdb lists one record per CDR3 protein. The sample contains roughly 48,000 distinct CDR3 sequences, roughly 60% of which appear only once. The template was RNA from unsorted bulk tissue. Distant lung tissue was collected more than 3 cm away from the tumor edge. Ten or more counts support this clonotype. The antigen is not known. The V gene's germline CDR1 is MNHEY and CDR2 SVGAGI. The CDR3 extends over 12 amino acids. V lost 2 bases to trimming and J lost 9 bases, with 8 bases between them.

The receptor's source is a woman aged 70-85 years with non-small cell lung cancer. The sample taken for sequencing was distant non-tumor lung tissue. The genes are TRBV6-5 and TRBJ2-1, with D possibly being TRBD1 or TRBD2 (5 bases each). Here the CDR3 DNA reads TGTGCCAGCAGTTACGTCGGGACTGAGCAGTTCTTC. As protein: CASSYVGTEQFF.